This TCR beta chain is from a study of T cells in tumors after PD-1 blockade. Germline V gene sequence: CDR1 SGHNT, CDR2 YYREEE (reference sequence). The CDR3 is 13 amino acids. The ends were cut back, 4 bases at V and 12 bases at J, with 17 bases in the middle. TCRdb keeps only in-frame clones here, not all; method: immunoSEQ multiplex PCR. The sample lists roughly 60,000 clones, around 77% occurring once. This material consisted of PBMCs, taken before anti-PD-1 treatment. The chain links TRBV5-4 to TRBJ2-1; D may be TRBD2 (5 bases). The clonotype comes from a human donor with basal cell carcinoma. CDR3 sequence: CASSPEGSSGQFF. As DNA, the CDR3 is TGTGCCAGCAGCCCCGAGGGATCGAGCGGGCAGTTCTTC. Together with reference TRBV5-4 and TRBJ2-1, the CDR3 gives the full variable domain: ETGVTQSPTHLIKTRGQQVTLRCSSQSGHNTVSWYQQALGQGPQFIFQYYREEENGRGNFPPRFSGLQFPNYSSELNVNALELDDSALYLCASSPEGSSGQFFGPGTRLTVL.